The source of this T cell receptor (beta chain) is a study of T cell responses to AZD1222 COVID-19 vaccine (dated by TCRdb to about 2021). Study-wide context: TCR sequencing covered fewer than 250 trial participants: 200 to 210 given two doses of AZD1222 and approximately 26 given two doses of MenACWY control vaccine. Trial participants were enrolled into age subgroups of 18-55, 56-69 and 70-plus years, which contained about 150, 28 and 57 TCR-sequenced participants, respectively. General conclusions and limits of the study: After two AZD1222 doses, both the breadth and the depth of spike-specific TCRs were significantly higher than at day 0 and than in MenACWY recipients. Participants were mostly white British and included more females than males, and it was suggested by the authors that clonal diversity may have been underestimated. Because no day 14 peak-response samples were available, the repertoires could be characterized only after the peak T cell response. In the small 56-69-year group, the increase in depth fell short of significance, most likely because of low power. Conclusions about previously exposed vaccinees are limited, since just five to seven AZD1222 recipients were seropositive for SARS-CoV-2 at baseline. Reportedly, close to half of the unique spike-specific TCRs recognized epitopes lying outside the regions that are mutated in the B.1.351 and B.1.1.7 variants. The whole spike protein was spanned by vaccine-associated CD4 TCRs, and dominant responses were seen in regions 160-218 and 743-854.

The CDR3 regions of human TCRbeta chains were subjected to immunosequencing. The study's own analysis went as follows. TCRs in the repertoires were matched against a reference library of SARS-CoV-2-specific TCRs that had been generated with the MIRA antigen-specificity platform. Breadth was defined as the fraction of unique TCRs that were SARS-CoV-2-associated. Depth was defined as the fraction of total T cells that were SARS-CoV-2-associated. Using the MIRA data, every spike-specific TCR was mapped to the spike region that the TCR reacted to and assigned to either a CD4 or a CD8 class. Log10-transformed breadth and depth values were compared by one-way ANOVA with Sidak's multiple comparisons tests. The source is immuneACCESS, and TCRdb retained only in-frame sequences with V and J called. Part of the clones is not carried over; for the studies checked, unresolved V genes explain less than half of this, and the remainder is unexplained. The DNA gave D and trimming, while V, J and clone size come from that table. The sample profile shows over 130,000 clones; 75% to 90% of them were found once. The ten most abundant clones make up 1.5% to 2% of the sample.

About this clone itself: Its specific antigen is unknown. Within one base of it there is no much larger clone, and no base qualities were kept.

CDR1 and CDR2 are read off the germline V gene as SGHVS and FNYEAQ. CDR3 length: 20 amino acids, cysteine to phenylalanine. The entry retains the CDR3 DNA only, 60 bases that are in frame from base 1. Germline trimming: 3 bases from V, 0 bases from J; junction bases outside gene matches: 10. The time point label on this specimen signifies: about 28 days (+/-7) after the second vaccine dose. AZD1222 recipients with second doses at about 4 weeks or about 12 weeks were pooled, because spike-specific TCR depth and breadth did not differ between schedules. Vaccinee samples were obtained from the UK trials COV001 and COV002, which included a single-blind randomized controlled phase 2/3 trial of AZD1222 (ChAdOx1 nCoV-19) in healthy adults. Trial participant PBMC samples were collected at day 0 and day 28 after the second dose for TCRbeta chain sequencing.

Material: peripheral blood, obtained 28 days after the second AZD1222 dose. This TCR came from an adult who received the AZD1222 COVID-19 vaccine. This chain joins TRBV7-6 to TRBJ2-4, with 14 bases in between that match TRBD2. The DNA reads as follows: TGTGCCAGCAGCTTCTTCAGACTAGCGGGAGGGTCGCTAGCCAAAAACATTCAGTACTTC. The translation is CASSFFRLAGGSLAKNIQYF.